This TCR beta chain was captured in a study of control samples from healthy donors and cancer patients. Repertoires were generated with immunoSEQ multiplex PCR, while TCRdb's copy carries only in-frame clones and drops some. The sample comprises roughly 120,000 clones, 88% of which are singletons, and about 3.9% rests with the top ten. The CDR3 spans 14 residues. The germline V gene has CDR1 LGHDT and CDR2 YNNKEL (reference sequence). The junction had 2 bases not matched to a gene; V was cut back by 2 bases and J by 2 bases. This clonotype was obtained from an older woman with lung cancer. The V call is TRBV3-1 (or the pseudogene TRBV3-2), the J call TRBJ1-2; 7 bases are shared with TRBD1. Material: PBMCs. The CDR3 DNA sequence: TGTGCCAGCAGCCAAAAGGACAGGAACTATGGCTACACCTTC. It yields the protein CASSQKDRNYGYTF.